The 30 T cell receptor beta chains in this list originate from one sample, sequenced in a study of blood T cell repertoires in COVID-19. The method was immunoSEQ multiplex PCR; TCRdb's version includes in-frame clones alone and lacks a portion of them. Here the sample spans 190,000 or so clones, about 87% being singletons. Material: peripheral blood. These receptors all stem from a man aged 35 to 55 with active or convalescent COVID-19.

This chain uses TRBV30 with TRBJ2-1; 8 nucleotides agree with TRBD1. Germline CDR1 GTSNPN, CDR2 SVGIG (reference sequence). This CDR3 region has 12 residues. V gave up 5 bases and J gave up 7 bases; unmatched junction bases: 4. The CDR3 coding sequence is TGTGCCTGGGGACAGGGTTTTAATGAGCAGTTCTTC. Protein: CAWGQGFNEQFF.

The chain is built from TRBV27 and TRBJ2-5; D may be TRBD2 (6 bases). V lost 2 bases to trimming and J lost 7 bases, with 11 bases between them. The CDR3 is 13 residues long. Germline CDR1 is MNHEY and CDR2 is SMNVEV (reference sequence). CDR3 DNA sequence: TGTGCCAGCAGTTTAGGAGGGCCGGGGACCCAGTACTTC. Protein: CASSLGGPGTQYF.

This clone has at least ten counts. The chain combines TRBV3-1 (or the pseudogene TRBV3-2) with TRBJ2-7; weak D call: TRBD1 (5 bases). The germline V gene encodes CDR1 LGHDT and CDR2 YNNKEL (reference sequence). The length of the CDR3 is 13 residues. V lost 11 bases and J 3 bases, leaving 17 bases between the germline ends. CDR3 coding DNA: TGTGCCGGTTGGGGCCCTCTCCGCTACGAGCAGTACTTC. Translation gives CAGWGPLRYEQYF.

The rearrangement links TRBV2 to TRBJ1-5; no firm D call. V lost 7 bases and J lost 10, with 17 bases in between. This CDR3 has 13 residues. CDR1 SNHLY and CDR2 FYNNEI come from the germline V gene. CDR3 nucleotides: TGTGCCAGCACCGAGGGCTTGGGATTCCCCCAGCATTTT. Translation: CASTEGLGFPQHF.

This clone was found a few times. J is TRBJ2-7 and V is TRBV10-3, with TRBD1 identical over 9 bases. CDR3 length equals 13 residues. V shed 10 bases, J shed 6 bases, and the junction held 10 bases outside the gene matches. Germline V gene sequence: CDR1 ENHRY, CDR2 SYGVKD. CDR3 sequence reads: CATGVTGGGEQYF. CDR3 in DNA: TGTGCCACCGGGGTTACAGGGGGCGGCGAGCAGTACTTC.

This chain uses TRBV7-9 with TRBJ2-5, with a tentative D call TRBD1 (5 bases). Germline V gene sequence: CDR1 SEHNR, CDR2 FQNEAQ (reference sequence). V was cut by 3 bases and J by 4 bases, with 6 bases left in between. The CDR3 spans 12 residues. The CDR3 here is CASSLGPETQYF. The CDR3 DNA sequence: TGTGCCAGCAGCTTGGGGCCAGAGACCCAGTACTTC.

The V gene is TRBV5-1, the J gene TRBJ2-2; D perhaps matches TRBD2 (7 bases). This CDR3 region has 14 residues. In germline, CDR1 is SGHRS, CDR2 YFSETQ. V was clipped by 4 bases and J by 7 bases, with 14 bases between them. The CDR3 reads CASSPYREGGELFF. Written as DNA, the CDR3 is TGCGCCAGCAGCCCCTACAGGGAGGGCGGGGAGCTGTTTTTT.

This chain links TRBV27 with TRBJ2-5, with D maybe TRBD2 (6 bases). The ends were cut back, 2 bases at V and 4 bases at J, with 8 bases in the middle. Germline V CDR1 and CDR2: MNHEY, SMNVEV (reference sequence). The CDR3 has 13 amino acids. CDR3 in DNA: TGTGCCAGCAGTTTACAGGGAGGAGAGACCCAGTACTTC. Translation: CASSLQGGETQYF.

This clone was seen a few times. The rearrangement uses TRBV7-9 and TRBJ1-5; D is ambiguous. V was trimmed by 0 bases and J by 6 bases, leaving 9 bases between them. The V gene's germline CDR1 is SEHNR and CDR2 FQNEAQ (reference sequence). This CDR3 is built from 14 residues. This CDR3 reads CASSLAGSTQPQHF. The CDR3 DNA reads as TGTGCCAGCAGCTTAGCCGGGTCCACTCAGCCCCAGCATTTT.

The chain carries TRBV5-6 and TRBJ1-3; 10 bases are a match to TRBD1. V gave up 4 bases and J gave up 2 bases; unmatched junction bases: 6. Germline V lookup: CDR1 SGHDT, CDR2 YYEEEE. This CDR3 region has 16 residues. The DNA of the CDR3 is TGTGCCAGCAGCCAGGGACAGGGGCGAACTGGAAACACCATATATTTT. Translation: CASSQGQGRTGNTIYF.

The rearrangement joins TRBV18 to TRBJ2-1; D uncertain. V lost 2 bases and J lost 7, with 9 bases in between. The germline V gene encodes CDR1 KGHSH and CDR2 LQKENI. The CDR3 extends over 13 amino acids. CDR3 DNA sequence: TGTGCCAGCTCACCAGGGCTGAGAAATGAGCAGTTCTTC. Protein: CASSPGLRNEQFF.

The J gene is TRBJ2-1, the V gene TRBV7-2, with a possible D match to TRBD1 (5 bases). CDR1 is SGHTA, CDR2 FQGNSA, per germline. Trimming removed 4 bases at V and 4 bases at J, with 17 bases between. The CDR3 contains 16 residues. DNA for the CDR3: TGTGCCAGCAGCTCCGCGTTCAGGGCGGATTACAATGAGCAGTTCTTC. Protein sequence: CASSSAFRADYNEQFF.

The chain is built from TRBV18 and TRBJ2-1; 9 bases are shared with TRBD1. The CDR3 runs 14 residues. With V trimmed by 9 bases and J by 4 bases, 7 bases remained unmatched. Germline CDR1 and CDR2: KGHSH and LQKENI. CDR3 sequence reads: CASHPGQGYNEQFF. The CDR3 DNA reads TGTGCCAGTCATCCGGGACAGGGATACAATGAGCAGTTCTTC.

This clone occurred once. The chain links TRBV6-5 to TRBJ2-7; D uncertain. Germline-derived CDR1 and CDR2 are MNHEY and SVGAGI. The germline V and J ends were trimmed by 7 bases and 3 bases, with 7 bases remaining between them. This CDR3 contains 11 residues. CDR3 DNA sequence: TGTGCCAGCACCCACAACTACGAGCAGTACTTC. Translation: CASTHNYEQYF.

The chain carries TRBV19 and TRBJ2-5; D remains unclear. The CDR3 spans 13 residues. V lost 5 bases and J 4 bases, leaving 11 bases between the germline ends. The germline V gene encodes CDR1 LNHDA and CDR2 SQIVND (reference sequence). CDR3 nucleotides: TGTGCCAGTAGTCCCCCTAGAGGAGAGACCCAGTACTTC. Translation: CASSPPRGETQYF.

This sequence joins TRBV15 and TRBJ2-7, with TRBD2 matching over 7 bases. Germline V gene data show CDR1 as LNHNV and CDR2 as YYDKDF (reference sequence). This CDR3 spans 16 amino acids. V dropped 0 bases and J dropped 7; count of bases not matched to a gene: 12. The chain's CDR3 is CATSREGKLAFEEQYF. Here the CDR3 DNA reads TGTGCCACCAGCAGAGAGGGAAAACTAGCGTTCGAAGAGCAGTACTTC. Full variable domain (remainder filled in from reference TRBV15 and TRBJ2-7): DAMVIQNPRYQVTQFGKPVTLSCSQTLNHNVMYWYQQKSSQAPKLLFHYYDKDFNNEADTPDNFQSRRPNTSFCFLDIRSPGLGDTAMYLCATSREGKLAFEEQYFGPGTRLTVT.

This chain uses TRBV28 with TRBJ2-7, with TRBD2 as a possible D gene (5 bases). CDR1 MDHEN and CDR2 SYDVKM come from the germline V gene. V was clipped by 8 bases and J by 4 bases, with 15 bases between them. The CDR3 totals 13 residues. This chain's CDR3 is CASDRGTLYEQYF. The CDR3 region has the DNA TGTGCCAGCGATCGGGGTACACTTTACGAGCAGTACTTC.

V gene TRBV25-1 combines with J gene TRBJ2-2; 7 nucleotides agree with TRBD1. CDR3 length: 13 residues. With V trimmed by 10 bases and J by 12 bases, 14 bases remained unmatched. Germline-derived CDR1 and CDR2 are MGHDK and SYGVNS. CDR3 in amino acids: CATMTGIRGQLFF. The CDR3 nucleotides read TGTGCCACCATGACAGGGATTAGGGGGCAGCTGTTTTTT. Drawing the rest from reference TRBV25-1 and TRBJ2-2, the complete variable domain is EADIYQTPRYLVIGTGKKITLECSQTMGHDKMYWYQQDPGMELHLIHYSYGVNSTEKGDLSSESTVSRIRTEHFPLTLESARPSHTSQYLCATMTGIRGQLFFGEGSRLTVL.

The genes are TRBV18 and TRBJ2-1; 11 bases fit TRBD1. CDR1 is KGHSH, CDR2 LQKENI, per germline. V was clipped by 0 bases and J by 10 bases; unmatched bases: 5. The CDR3 runs to 15 residues. CDR3 DNA: TGTGCCAGCTCACCACCGGGACAGGGGGTCAGGGAGCAGTTCTTC. This codes for CASSPPGQGVREQFF.

The chain is built from TRBV4-1 and TRBJ2-7, with D hard to call. The CDR3 runs 13 residues. V gave up 1 base and J gave up 1 base, with 5 bases separating them. Germline CDR1 reads MGHRA; CDR2 reads YSYEKL. CDR3 residues: CASSQGPSYEQYF. The CDR3 DNA reads TGCGCCAGCAGCCAAGGGCCTTCCTACGAGCAGTACTTC.

The V and J genes are TRBV5-1 and TRBJ1-4, with TRBD1 matching over 7 bases. The CDR3 loop spans 15 amino acids. J gave up 3 bases and V 3 bases, and 5 bases lay outside the gene matches. The germline V gene encodes CDR1 SGHRS and CDR2 YFSETQ. CDR3 in DNA: TGCGCCAGCAGCTATGACAGGGTGGCTAATGAAAAACTGTTTTTT. It encodes CASSYDRVANEKLFF.

This clone occurred a few times. The chain carries TRBV19 and TRBJ1-2, with 8 bases identical to TRBD1. The V and J ends lost 5 bases and 8 bases, in that order; junction bases with no gene match: 13. Germline CDR1 reads LNHDA; CDR2 reads SQIVND (reference sequence). CDR3 length: 15 residues. The CDR3 loop is CASSPRDRLSEGYTF. The DNA for the CDR3 is TGTGCCAGTAGTCCCCGGGACAGGCTCTCTGAGGGCTACACCTTC.

This chain uses TRBV10-3 with TRBJ1-2; 8 nucleotides align to TRBD1. Germline CDR1 is ENHRY and CDR2 is SYGVKD. The J segment lost 4 bases and the V segment lost 6 bases, leaving 4 bases of the junction unmatched. There are 13 residues in the CDR3. In DNA form, the CDR3 reads TGTGCCATCAGCCCAGGGGGCCTCTATGGCTACACCTTC. Protein: CAISPGGLYGYTF.

DNA of the CDR3: TGTGCCATCAGCGAAGACAGCAACGAGCAGTACTTC. Translated: CAISEDSNEQYF. This sequence joins TRBV10-3 and TRBJ2-7; possible D gene TRBD1, 5 bases. Trimming removed 6 bases at V and 5 bases at J, with 11 bases between. The CDR3 has 12 residues. Germline V gives CDR1 ENHRY, CDR2 SYGVKD.

The genes are TRBV24-1 and TRBJ2-1; TRBD2 matches at 12 bases. CDR1 and CDR2 (germline): KGHDR, SFDVKD. This CDR3 region has 16 residues. Trimming at V came to 3 bases and at J to 6 bases, leaving 5 bases not matched to a gene. CDR3 in amino acids: CATSDPTSGGINEQFF. The CDR3 nucleotides are TGTGCCACCAGTGATCCGACTAGCGGGGGTATCAATGAGCAGTTCTTC.

The V call is TRBV28, the J call TRBJ1-3; TRBD1 might be the D (5 bases). Trimming took off 7 bases at V and 0 bases at J, with 13 bases between the two ends. The CDR3 spans 15 residues. Germline CDR1 reads MDHEN; CDR2 reads SYDVKM. CDR3 amino acids: CASMGGFFSGNTIYF. In DNA form, the CDR3 reads TGTGCCAGCATGGGGGGATTCTTCTCTGGAAACACCATATATTTT.

Concerning this clone itself: This same CDR3 is encoded by further DNA sequences in the sample. The chain has TRBV3-1 (or the pseudogene TRBV3-2) and TRBJ1-5; 7 bases are a match to TRBD1. The V gene end was trimmed by 1 base and the J gene end by 5 bases; junction bases not matched to a gene: 2. CDR1 and CDR2 (germline): LGHDT, YNNKEL (reference sequence). This CDR3 contains 14 residues. CDR3 sequence reads: CASSQATGDQPQHF. Here the CDR3 DNA reads TGTGCCAGCAGCCAAGCTACAGGGGATCAGCCCCAGCATTTT.

The chain couples TRBV5-8 to TRBJ1-1; no clear D gene. The CDR3 length is 13 residues. The V and J ends lost 3 bases and 0 bases respectively, with 6 bases between them. CDR1 is SGHTS and CDR2 is YDEGEE in the germline V gene. The CDR3 loop reads CASSSTMNTEAFF. For the CDR3, the DNA is TGTGCCAGCAGCTCCACTATGAACACTGAAGCTTTCTTT.

The chain is built from TRBV18 and TRBJ2-1; 12 positions agree with TRBD2. Germline loops: CDR1 KGHSH, CDR2 LQKENI. The CDR3 is 15 residues long. V lost 6 bases to trimming and J lost 6 bases; unmatched junction nucleotides: 6. The CDR3: CASSQLAGGPNEQFF. CDR3 bases: TGTGCCAGCTCCCAACTAGCGGGGGGACCCAATGAGCAGTTCTTC.

This clone is a singleton in its sample. This sequence joins TRBV3-1 (or the pseudogene TRBV3-2) and TRBJ1-2, with D possibly TRBD1 on 5 matching bases. The germline V and J ends were trimmed by 4 bases and 2 bases, with 11 bases remaining between them. This CDR3 contains 14 residues. The V gene's germline CDR1 is LGHDT and CDR2 YNNKEL (reference sequence). As DNA, the CDR3 is TGTGCCAGCAGCCTTGACAGCCTCAACTATGGCTACACCTTC. It codes for CASSLDSLNYGYTF.